The next 32 T cell receptor beta chains were all read from a single sample in a study of T cell repertoires in cytomegalovirus infection (dated by TCRdb to about 2019). No antigen has been assigned to these receptors. Sequencer: Illumina HiSeq 1500. TCRdb ran its own pipeline on the public reads, namely fastp trimming at Q25 and MiXCR clone calling, and kept in-frame beta chains. Identical CDR3 proteins give one entry, which carries the most common genes and DNA. The sample table contains nearly 700,000 distinct CDR3 sequences; only one count was recorded for around 32% of them. The ten largest make up around a sixth of the sample. Taken with the paper, the label for treatment or condition translates to: in vitro stimulation with specific CMV peptide epitopes to enrich CMV-specific T cells. The sample consisted of cultured PBMCs, taken from culture after CMV antigen stimulation. The receptor source for this set is a human donor in good health (CMV status not recorded). Some clones in this sample may be carry-over from other donors' samples.

This clonotype appeared a few times. The chain links TRBV12-3 or TRBV12-4 to TRBJ1-1; 7 positions match TRBD1. V trimming: 8 bases; J trimming: 1 base; junction bases outside the gene matches: 7. The CDR3 sequence is 14 residues long. The CDR3 region is CASVTGQPNTEAFF. In nucleotides, the CDR3 is TGTGCCAGCGTAACGGGACAGCCGAACACTGAAGCTTTCTTT.

The gene calls are TRBV2 and TRBJ2-1; tentatively, D is TRBD1 (6 bases). The CDR3 extends over 12 amino acids. From germline, CDR1 is SNHLY and CDR2 FYNNEI. Trimming cost V 7 bases and J 9 bases, with 13 bases left between them. The CDR3 sequence: CASKGRGLEQFF. The DNA for the CDR3 is TGTGCCAGCAAAGGCAGGGGCCTTGAGCAGTTCTTC.

This clonotype was counted a few times. V usage is TRBV19 and J usage is TRBJ1-5; D remains unclear. From germline, CDR1 is LNHDA and CDR2 SQIVND (reference sequence). The CDR3 runs 15 residues. Trimming stripped 4 bases from V and 3 bases from J, with 13 bases between. CDR3 nucleotide sequence: TGTGCCAGTAGTAGATATGGGCAGAACAATCAGCCCCAGCATTTT. Residues: CASSRYGQNNQPQHF.

The rearrangement links TRBV7-2 to TRBJ2-1; D gene unclear. This CDR3 has 13 amino acids. V lost 5 bases to trimming and J lost 4 bases, with 9 bases between them. Germline-derived CDR1 and CDR2 are SGHTA and FQGNSA. Here the CDR3 DNA reads TGTGCCAGCAGCACCCGGGTTTACAATGAGCAGTTCTTC. It encodes CASSTRVYNEQFF.

The CDR3, as DNA: TGCAGTGCTAGAGCCCCGGGACGGGGCAATGAGCAGTTCTTC. Amino acids: CSARAPGRGNEQFF. The chain carries TRBV20-1 and TRBJ2-1; tentatively, D is TRBD1 or TRBD2 (5 bases each). This CDR3 contains 14 residues. Trimming pared 1 base from V and 6 bases from J, leaving 13 bases between. Germline V gene lookup returns CDR1 DFQATT and CDR2 SNEGSKA (reference sequence).

In this sample, this clonotype turned up once. The chain carries TRBV20-1 and TRBJ1-2, with D possibly TRBD1 on 6 matching bases. The length of the CDR3 is 14 residues. The V gene's germline CDR1 is DFQATT and CDR2 SNEGSKA (reference sequence). V lost 5 bases, J lost 3 bases, and 16 bases lay in between. The CDR3 DNA is TGCAGTGCTCAAGGTCGGGGGGCGGACTATGGCTACACCTTC. As protein: CSAQGRGADYGYTF.

The genes are TRBV6-2 or TRBV6-3 and TRBJ2-3, with no clear D. The CDR3 sequence is 12 residues long. In germline, CDR1 is MNHEY, CDR2 SVGEGT. Trimming pared 2 bases from V and 4 bases from J, leaving 4 bases between. The CDR3 loop is CASSYIPDTQYF. The CDR3 bases are TGTGCCAGCAGTTACATCCCAGATACGCAGTATTTT.

In its sample, this clonotype was seen many times. The chain combines TRBV11-1 with TRBJ1-1; weak D call: TRBD1 (6 bases). The CDR3 consists of 14 residues. V gave up 1 base and J gave up 5 bases, with 11 bases separating them. Germline V gene lookup returns CDR1 SGHAT and CDR2 FQDESV (reference sequence). For the CDR3, the DNA is TGTGCCAGCAGCTTAGAGGACAGTGGGACTGAAGCTTTCTTT. Translated: CASSLEDSGTEAFF.

The V gene is TRBV28, the J gene TRBJ2-1; TRBD1 matches at 7 bases. The J segment lost 2 bases and the V segment lost 7 bases, leaving 8 bases of the junction unmatched. This CDR3 has 15 residues. Germline CDR1 MDHEN, CDR2 SYDVKM. The CDR3 DNA sequence: TGTGCCAGCACCCCCTCCCAGGGGGCCTACAATGAGCAGTTCTTC. Its protein product is CASTPSQGAYNEQFF.

The chain combines TRBV7-8 with TRBJ1-6; D ambiguous. Between the trimmed V and J ends, which lost 2 bases and 2 bases, there was a span of 7 bases. The CDR3 totals 15 residues. Germline CDR1 reads SGHVS; CDR2 reads FQNEAQ. The CDR3 nucleotides read TGTGCCAGCAGCTTAAGCAGTACCTATAATTCACCCCTCCACTTT. Protein: CASSLSSTYNSPLHF.

This clonotype was picked up a small number of times. J is TRBJ2-1 and V is TRBV14; 8 nucleotides agree with TRBD2. Germline V gives CDR1 SGHDN, CDR2 FVKESK. The CDR3 is made up of 20 amino acids. Trimming cost V 4 bases and J 4 bases; bases outside gene matches: 21. In DNA form, the CDR3 reads TGTGCCAGCAGCCCGATGCCCGGGCGAGTCAGCGGGAGAGCATACAATGAGCAGTTCTTC. Amino acid sequence: CASSPMPGRVSGRAYNEQFF.

V usage is TRBV20-1 and J usage is TRBJ2-5; 8 nucleotides agree with TRBD1. Per the germline V gene, CDR1 is DFQATT and CDR2 is SNEGSKA (reference sequence). The CDR3 totals 15 residues. V lost 3 bases and J lost 2; bases outside the gene matches: 8. Here the CDR3 reads CSASSQGAAQETQYF. As DNA, the CDR3 is TGCAGTGCTAGTTCCCAGGGGGCTGCACAAGAGACCCAGTACTTC.

The V call is TRBV29-1, the J call TRBJ2-3; 7 nucleotides line up with TRBD1. CDR1 and CDR2 (germline): SQVTM, ANQGSEA. The V gene end was trimmed by 3 bases and the J gene end by 1 base; junction bases not matched to a gene: 4. The CDR3 spans 14 residues. The CDR3 protein is CSVDGTDGTDTQYF. The CDR3, as DNA: TGCAGCGTTGATGGGACAGACGGCACAGATACGCAGTATTTT.

This clonotype was observed at least ten times. V is TRBV7-2 and J is TRBJ2-7, with unresolved D. CDR1 and CDR2 (germline): SGHTA, FQGNSA. The CDR3 has 17 amino acids. V was pared by 2 bases and J by 4 bases, with 21 bases between. The CDR3 sequence is CASSLMGMGRQKYEQYF. The CDR3 nucleotides read TGTGCCAGCAGCTTAATGGGTATGGGCCGACAAAAATACGAGCAGTACTTC. The variable domain in full, completed from reference TRBV7-2 and TRBJ2-7, reads GAGVSQSPSNKVTEKGKDVELRCDPISGHTALYWYRQSLGQGLEFLIYFQGNSAPDKSGLPSDRFSAERTGGSVSTLTIQRTQQEDSAVYLCASSLMGMGRQKYEQYFGPGTRLTVT.

V and J are TRBV7-9 and TRBJ1-1, with D possibly being TRBD1 (6 bases). CDR1 and CDR2 (germline): SEHNR, FQNEAQ (reference sequence). The CDR3 has 11 amino acids. Trimming shortened V by 7 bases and J by 5 bases, and 8 bases separated the two germline ends. The CDR3 loop reads CASKGGTEAFF. In nucleotides, the CDR3 is TGTGCCAGCAAGGGGGGAACTGAAGCTTTCTTT.

The V and J genes are TRBV6-2 or TRBV6-3 and TRBJ2-1; the match to TRBD2 covers 15 bases. Unmatched junction bases numbered 3, after V lost 8 bases and J lost 7 bases. CDR3 size: 14 residues. Germline assignment: CDR1 MNHEY and CDR2 SVGEGT. The CDR3: CASEGTSGRNEQFF. The CDR3 bases are TGTGCCAGCGAGGGGACTAGCGGGAGGAATGAGCAGTTCTTC.

The chain has TRBV24-1 and TRBJ2-5; 10 nucleotides match TRBD2. There are 15 residues in the CDR3. V lost 8 bases and J lost 5; bases outside the gene matches: 10. In germline, CDR1 is KGHDR, CDR2 SFDVKD. The CDR3 coding sequence is TGTGCCACCATGGGAAGCGGGGGGGCCGAGGAGACCCAGTACTTC. Translating gives CATMGSGGAEETQYF.

This clonotype came up a few times. The chain links TRBV4-2 to TRBJ2-7; no firm D call. Germline V CDR1 and CDR2: LGHNA, YNFKEQ. The CDR3 loop spans 15 amino acids. V lost 0 bases and J 3 bases, leaving 12 bases between the germline ends. This chain's CDR3 is CASSQEPSWVYEQYF. In DNA, the CDR3 is TGTGCCAGCAGCCAAGAGCCTTCATGGGTCTACGAGCAGTACTTC.

The table lists this clonotype with a few counts. The gene calls are TRBV7-2 and TRBJ1-3; tentatively, D is TRBD1 (5 bases). V dropped 7 bases and J dropped 4 bases, with 14 bases sitting between them. The CDR3 has 14 residues. CDR1 is SGHTA, CDR2 FQGNSA, per germline. The CDR3 reads CASTMGRRGNTIYF. The DNA of the CDR3 is TGTGCCAGCACCATGGGACGGAGGGGAAACACCATATATTTT.

The chain is built from TRBV6-1 and TRBJ1-5; D possibly corresponds to TRBD1 (6 bases). CDR1 MNHNS and CDR2 SASEGT come from the germline V gene. V was cut by 8 bases and J by 4 bases, with 27 bases left in between. There are 18 residues in the CDR3. The DNA of the CDR3 is TGTGCCAGCCTACCATTCATTTACCGGGACATCAGTAATCAGCCCCAGCATTTT. As protein: CASLPFIYRDISNQPQHF.

This clonotype was recorded a few times. V gene TRBV4-1 combines with J gene TRBJ2-1; D is possibly TRBD1 or TRBD2 (6 bases each). Looked up from germline, CDR1 is MGHRA and CDR2 is YSYEKL. Trimming took 3 bases from V and 3 from J, leaving 24 bases between them. There are 19 residues in the CDR3. As DNA, the CDR3 is TGCGCCAGCAGCCACCTCCCCGGGGGCTCAACGGAAGGCTACAATGAGCAGTTCTTC. Translation gives CASSHLPGGSTEGYNEQFF.

This clonotype appeared a few times. The chain links TRBV7-9 to TRBJ1-1; D gene uncertain. This CDR3 spans 12 amino acids. V lost 3 bases and J lost 6, with 8 bases in between. Germline CDR1 reads SEHNR; CDR2 reads FQNEAQ (reference sequence). DNA of the CDR3: TGTGCCAGCAGCTTGGACGGAGCTGAAGCTTTCTTT. Translating it yields CASSLDGAEAFF. Using reference TRBV7-9 and TRBJ1-1 for the parts outside the CDR3, the full variable domain is DTGVSQNPRHKITKRGQNVTFRCDPISEHNRLYWYRQTLGQGPEFLTYFQNEAQLEKSRLLSDRFSAERPKGSFSTLEIQRTEQGDSAMYLCASSLDGAEAFFGQGTRLTVV.

The chain couples TRBV4-1 to TRBJ1-2; D is undetermined. Trimming removed 0 bases at V and 3 bases at J, with 11 bases between. CDR3 length equals 15 residues. From germline, CDR1 is MGHRA and CDR2 YSYEKL. CDR3 sequence: CASSQDLGSYYGYTF. The CDR3 coding sequence is TGCGCCAGCAGCCAAGATCTAGGTTCCTACTATGGCTACACCTTC.

The CDR3 region has the DNA TGCAGTGCTACCAGGGACAGGGGGACAGATACGCAGTATTTT. Its protein is CSATRDRGTDTQYF. The rearrangement joins TRBV20-1 to TRBJ2-3; 11 bases align to TRBD1. This CDR3 is 14 amino acids long. CDR1 and CDR2 (germline): DFQATT, SNEGSKA (reference sequence). The trim removed 4 bases at V and 3 bases at J, leaving 3 bases unmatched.

Here the CDR3 DNA reads TGTGCCAGCAGCTCTACCCGGGACGGTAATGAAAAACTGTTTTTT. Translated, it gives CASSSTRDGNEKLFF. The gene calls are TRBV7-2 and TRBJ1-4; weak D call: TRBD1 (5 bases). The CDR3 consists of 15 residues. V lost 4 bases, J lost 4 bases, and 13 bases lay in between. Germline lookup yields CDR1 SGHTA and CDR2 FQGNSA.

The genes are TRBV4-3 and TRBJ1-2; D is unclear. V lost 1 base, J lost 4 bases, and 7 bases lay in between. The germline CDR1 and CDR2 sequences are LGHNA and YSLEER. The CDR3 is made up of 13 amino acids. DNA of the CDR3: TGCGCCAGCAGCCAAGCGTCGGGCTATGGCTACACCTTC. Its translation: CASSQASGYGYTF.

The table lists this clonotype with a few counts. V and J are TRBV5-1 and TRBJ2-1, with D possibly TRBD2 on 7 matching bases. Trimming shortened V by 4 bases and J by 10 bases, and 12 bases separated the two germline ends. The germline gives CDR1 SGHRS, CDR2 YFSETQ. The CDR3 has 12 amino acids. This chain's CDR3 is CASSPGGREQFF. The CDR3 DNA follows: TGCGCCAGCAGCCCCGGGGGGCGGGAGCAGTTCTTC.

The chain carries TRBV6-1 and TRBJ2-3, with TRBD1 identical over 7 bases. The CDR3 sequence is 16 residues long. The germline V gene has CDR1 MNHNS and CDR2 SASEGT. The trim removed 3 bases at V and 2 bases at J, leaving 8 bases unmatched. The CDR3 DNA follows: TGTGCCAGCAGTGACGACCAGGGGGTACCCACAGATACGCAGTATTTT. The encoded protein is CASSDDQGVPTDTQYF.

This rearrangement joins TRBV11-2 to TRBJ2-1; 9 positions agree with TRBD2. The germline CDR1 and CDR2 sequences are SGHAT and FQNNGV. Losses at the gene ends were 4 bases for V and 0 bases for J; bases not matched to a gene: 7. The CDR3 extends over 17 amino acids. CDR3 protein: CASSYTRGGVSYNEQFF. DNA for the CDR3: TGTGCCAGCAGCTACACTCGCGGGGGGGTCTCCTACAATGAGCAGTTCTTC.

On this clonotype: One junction end disagrees with the germline gene, perhaps due to a read error. This chain links TRBV6-1 with TRBJ2-5, with a tentative D call TRBD1 (5 bases). The CDR3 covers 13 residues. Germline V gene sequence: CDR1 MNHNS, CDR2 SASEGT. CDR3 residues: CSSSPRQQETQYF. The CDR3 DNA follows: TGTTCCAGCAGTCCCCGACAGCAAGAGACCCAGTACTTC.

The rearrangement links TRBV7-8 to TRBJ2-7; no clear D. This CDR3 has 15 residues. Germline CDR1 is SGHVS and CDR2 is FQNEAQ. Trimming took 7 bases from V and 0 from J, leaving 16 bases between them. This chain's CDR3 is CASNPLYYTSYEQYF. For the CDR3, the DNA is TGTGCCAGCAACCCCTTGTACTACACCTCCTACGAGCAGTACTTC.

J is TRBJ2-4 and V is TRBV7-2, with 7 bases identical to TRBD2. The ends lost 6 bases at V and 8 bases at J; junction bases unmatched: 10. This CDR3 has 14 residues. Germline CDR1 and CDR2: SGHTA and FQGNSA. The CDR3 region is CASRSRAGVDIQYF. CDR3 sequence (DNA): TGTGCCAGCAGGTCTAGGGCGGGGGTCGACATTCAGTACTTC.